The present T cell receptor beta chain was sequenced within a study of shared clonotypes between healthy human individuals. Across the study: Per donor, three plates held CD4 naive cells, three held CD4 memory, two held CD8 naive and one held CD8 memory.

Germline V lookup: CDR1 MNHNS, CDR2 SASEGT. This CDR3 comprises 12 residues. Trimming cost V 2 bases and J 12 bases; bases outside gene matches: 3. Clones were sequenced by immunoSEQ multiplex PCR, and TCRdb holds only the in-frame ones, with some missing. The profile shows roughly 2.5 million clones, just over 90% of them singletons. The sequencing sample was made of naive CD4+ T cells sorted from blood. The sample's subset: CD45RA+ positively selected. The V gene is TRBV6-1, the J gene TRBJ2-1; 8 positions match TRBD2. This clonotype was obtained from a man between 18 and 29 years old in good health. The DNA for the CDR3 is TGTGCCAGCAGTGAACCCGGGAGGGGGCAGTTCTTC. It yields the protein CASSEPGRGQFF.